The table lists the clone carrying this T cell receptor (beta chain) with a few counts. The antigen is unknown. In TCRdb, the reads were re-called with MiXCR into one record per CDR3 protein. This table holds approximately 200,000 distinct CDR3 sequences, 28% found once. The length of the CDR3 is 17 residues. CDR1 and CDR2 (germline): MNHEY, SVGAGI. Trimming took 0 bases from V and 7 from J, leaving 19 bases between them. These data originate in a study of T cell repertoires in cytomegalovirus infection. Study in general: It was the public TCR beta signatures that indicated both CMV infection and matching HLA type.

Study-level points and caveats: HLA-C-restricted CMV clonotypes gave the most frequent clonotype in two of eight donors.

The genes are TRBV6-5 and TRBJ2-1; D is tentatively TRBD1 or TRBD2 (6 bases each). The receptor was isolated from a human donor in good health (CMV status not recorded). Some clones in this sample may be carry-over from other donors' samples. Input material: PBMCs. DNA of the CDR3: TGTGCCAGCAGTTACTCGATTGGGGGGCTAAGCCCGAATGAGCAGTTCTTC. Translation: CASSYSIGGLSPNEQFF.